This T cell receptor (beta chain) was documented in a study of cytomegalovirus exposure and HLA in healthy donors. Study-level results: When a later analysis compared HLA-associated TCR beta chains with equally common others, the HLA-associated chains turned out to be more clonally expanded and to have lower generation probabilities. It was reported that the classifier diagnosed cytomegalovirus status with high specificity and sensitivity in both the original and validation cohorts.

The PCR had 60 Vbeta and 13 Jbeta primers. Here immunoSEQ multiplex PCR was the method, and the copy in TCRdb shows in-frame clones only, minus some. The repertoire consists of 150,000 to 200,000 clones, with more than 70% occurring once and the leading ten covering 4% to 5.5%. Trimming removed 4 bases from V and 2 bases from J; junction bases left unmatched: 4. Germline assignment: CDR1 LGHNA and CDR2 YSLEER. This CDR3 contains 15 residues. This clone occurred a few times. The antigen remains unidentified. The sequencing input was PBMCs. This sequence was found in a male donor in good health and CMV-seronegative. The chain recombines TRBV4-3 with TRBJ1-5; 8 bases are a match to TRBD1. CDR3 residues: CASSRNRGGNQPQHF. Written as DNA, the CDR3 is TGCGCCAGCAGCCGGAACAGGGGGGGCAATCAGCCCCAGCATTTT.